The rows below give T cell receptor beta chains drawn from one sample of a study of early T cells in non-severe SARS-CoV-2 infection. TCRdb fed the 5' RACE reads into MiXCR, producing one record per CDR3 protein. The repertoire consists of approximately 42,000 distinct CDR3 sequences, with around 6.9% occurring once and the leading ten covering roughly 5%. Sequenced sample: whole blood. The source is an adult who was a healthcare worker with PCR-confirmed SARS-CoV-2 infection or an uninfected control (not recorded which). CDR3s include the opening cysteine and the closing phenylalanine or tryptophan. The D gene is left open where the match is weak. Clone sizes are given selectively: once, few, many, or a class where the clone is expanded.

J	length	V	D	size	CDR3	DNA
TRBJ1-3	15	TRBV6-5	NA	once	CASSFQGRSGNTIYF	TGTGCCAGCAGTTTTCAGGGGAGATCTGGAAACACCATATATTTT
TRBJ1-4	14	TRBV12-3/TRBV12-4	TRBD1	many	CASSSRQGDEKLFF	TGTGCCAGCAGTTCCCGCCAGGGGGATGAAAAACTGTTTTTT
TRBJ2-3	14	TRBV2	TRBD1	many	CASGRQGPTDTQYF	TGTGCCAGCGGGCGACAGGGGCCCACAGATACGCAGTATTTT
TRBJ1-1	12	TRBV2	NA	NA	CASRAMNTEAFF	TGTGCCAGCAGAGCCATGAACACTGAAGCTTTCTTT
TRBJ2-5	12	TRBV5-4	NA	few	CATSQTGETQYF	TGTGCCACCTCCCAAACGGGTGAGACCCAGTACTTC
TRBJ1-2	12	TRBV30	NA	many	CAWTPTAYGYTF	TGTGCCTGGACTCCGACCGCCTATGGCTACACCTTC
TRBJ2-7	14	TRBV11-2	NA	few	CASSLERGTGEQYF	TGTGCCAGCAGCTTAGAACGGGGGACGGGCGAGCAGTACTTC
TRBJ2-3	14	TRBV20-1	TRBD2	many	CSARDGGVTDTQYF	TGCAGTGCTAGAGACGGGGGGGTGACAGATACGCAGTATTTT
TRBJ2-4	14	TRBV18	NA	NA	CASGVGPPGYIQYF	TGTGCCAGTGGAGTTGGACCCCCCGGTTACATTCAGTACTTC
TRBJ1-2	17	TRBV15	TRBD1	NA	CATSRDSFSDRDYGYTF	TGTGCCACCAGCAGAGATAGTTTTTCGGACAGGGACTATGGCTACACCTTC
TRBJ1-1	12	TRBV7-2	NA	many	CASSRTNTEAFF	TGTGCCAGCAGCAGGACAAACACTGAAGCTTTCTTT
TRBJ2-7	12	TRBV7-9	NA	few	CASSYTSYEQYF	TGTGCCAGCAGCTACACTAGTTACGAGCAGTACTTC
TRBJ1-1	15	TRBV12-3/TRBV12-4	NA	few	CASSLAGVVYTEAFF	TGTGCCAGCAGTTTAGCGGGGGTTGTGTACACTGAAGCTTTCTTT
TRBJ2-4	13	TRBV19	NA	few	CASIPEGGDIQYF	TGTGCCAGTATCCCGGAGGGGGGGGACATTCAGTACTTC
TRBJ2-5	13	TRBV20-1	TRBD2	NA	CSASPGLQETQYF	TGCAGTGCTTCGCCGGGACTACAAGAGACCCAGTACTTC
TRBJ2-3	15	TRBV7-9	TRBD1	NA	CASSLAGQNTDTQYF	TGTGCCAGCAGCTTAGCGGGACAGAACACAGATACGCAGTATTTT
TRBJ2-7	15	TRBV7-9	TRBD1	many	CASSSLRQGEYEQYF	TGTGCCAGCAGCTCTCTCCGACAGGGGGAATACGAGCAGTACTTC
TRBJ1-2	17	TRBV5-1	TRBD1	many	CASSFTSLGQGFYGYTF	TGCGCCAGCAGCTTCACCTCTTTAGGACAGGGCTTCTATGGCTACACCTTC
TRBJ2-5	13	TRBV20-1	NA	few	CSAMSGWQETQYF	TGCAGTGCTATGTCGGGGTGGCAAGAGACCCAGTACTTC
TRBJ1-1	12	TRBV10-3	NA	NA	CAISDRPPWAFF	TGTGCCATCAGTGATAGACCCCCCTGGGCTTTCTTT
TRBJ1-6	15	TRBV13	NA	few	CASSSSGGNNSPLHF	TGTGCCAGCAGCTCCTCCGGGGGTAATAATTCACCCCTCCACTTT
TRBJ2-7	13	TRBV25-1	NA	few	CASIRQEPYEQYF	TGTGCCAGCATTAGACAGGAGCCCTACGAGCAGTACTTC
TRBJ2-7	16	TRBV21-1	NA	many	CASSTRYGTGFYEQYF	TGTGCCAGCAGCACGAGGTATGGGACTGGTTTCTACGAGCAGTACTTC
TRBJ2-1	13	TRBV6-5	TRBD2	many	CASTPGLADEQFF	TGTGCCAGCACACCGGGACTAGCGGATGAGCAGTTCTTC
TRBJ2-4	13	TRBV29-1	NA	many	CSAQQVSKNIQYF	TGCAGCGCCCAGCAGGTGTCTAAAAACATTCAGTACTTC
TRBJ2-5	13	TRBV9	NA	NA	CASSVEGEETQYF	TGTGCCAGCAGCGTAGAAGGAGAAGAGACCCAGTACTTC
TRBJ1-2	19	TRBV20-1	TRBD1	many	CSARDRLRSGQGLNYGYTF	TGCAGTGCTAGAGATCGTCTGAGGTCGGGACAGGGGCTTAACTATGGCTACACCTTC
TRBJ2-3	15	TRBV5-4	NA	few	CASSRRDSPTDTQYF	TGTGCCAGCAGCCGGCGGGACTCACCCACAGATACGCAGTATTTT
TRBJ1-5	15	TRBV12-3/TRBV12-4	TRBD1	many	CASSRRQGSNQPQHF	TGTGCCAGCAGTCGGAGACAGGGGAGCAATCAGCCCCAGCATTTT
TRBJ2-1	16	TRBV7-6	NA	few	CASSLVGDPTYNEQFF	TGTGCCAGCAGCTTAGTAGGAGATCCTACCTACAATGAGCAGTTCTTC
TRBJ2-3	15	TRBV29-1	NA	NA	CSVALFSGLGDTQYF	TGCAGCGTCGCATTGTTTTCGGGCCTGGGAGATACGCAGTATTTT
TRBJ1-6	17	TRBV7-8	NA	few	CASSPPGVSSYNSPLHF	TGTGCCAGCAGCCCCCCCGGCGTGAGCTCCTATAATTCACCCCTCCACTTT
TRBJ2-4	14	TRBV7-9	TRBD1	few	CASSTRQGENIQYF	TGTGCCAGCAGCACTAGACAGGGTGAAAACATTCAGTACTTC
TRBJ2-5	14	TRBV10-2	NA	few	CASSESNDQETQYF	TGCGCCAGCAGTGAGTCGAACGATCAAGAGACCCAGTACTTC
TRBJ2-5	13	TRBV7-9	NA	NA	CASSFGGPETQYF	TGTGCCAGCAGCTTTGGGGGGCCAGAGACCCAGTACTTC